Each of the 19 T cell receptor beta chains below was sequenced from the same sample in a study of vaccination effects on CD4 cells after COVID-19. Repertoires were generated with immunoSEQ multiplex PCR, while TCRdb's copy carries only in-frame clones and drops some. The data hold about 72,000 clones, with approximately 82% observed a single time. Sequencing followed a ViraFEST assay step that expanded antigen-specific CD4+ T cells with viral peptide pools. Scientists isolated CD4+ T cells after a roughly 10-day culture period ended. Two-dose vaccination with either BNT162b2 or mRNA-1273 was given to the participants. No antigen has been assigned to these receptors. The sample consisted of CD4+ T cells from PBMCs cultured with HCoV-229E spike peptides, taken after COVID-19 vaccination. These receptors came from a human donor who received a COVID-19 vaccine.

The chain couples TRBV12-3 or TRBV12-4 to TRBJ1-6; the D is unclear. CDR3 length equals 13 residues. Trimming shortened V by 5 bases and J by 8 bases, and 10 bases separated the two germline ends. CDR3 sequence: CASSKAGDSPLHF. CDR3 sequence (DNA): TGTGCCAGCAGTAAGGCAGGTGATTCACCCCTCCACTTT.

This clone was observed a handful of times. V usage is TRBV25-1 and J usage is TRBJ2-3, with D tentatively TRBD1 or TRBD2 (5 bases each). The CDR3 runs to 12 residues. The V end lost 4 bases, the J end lost 5 bases, and 7 bases lay between the germline ends. Germline loops: CDR1 MGHDK, CDR2 SYGVNS. The CDR3 DNA sequence: TGTGCCAGCAGTGTGAGGGGAGATACGCAGTATTTT. This translates into CASSVRGDTQYF.

The V gene is TRBV5-1, the J gene TRBJ2-2, with D possibly being TRBD1 (5 bases). The CDR3 spans 16 residues. V was shortened by 0 bases and J by 2 bases, with 11 bases between the two germline ends. Germline CDR1 is SGHRS and CDR2 is YFSETQ. The DNA of the CDR3 is TGCGCCAGCAGCTTGGTGGGCAGGGCCAACACCGGGGAGCTGTTTTTT. It specifies CASSLVGRANTGELFF.

There are a few counts of this clone. This chain uses TRBV10-2 with TRBJ2-2; 9 bases are shared with TRBD2. The CDR3 has 16 amino acids. Germline assignment: CDR1 WSHSY and CDR2 SAAADI. V gave up 4 bases and J gave up 1 base; unmatched junction bases: 4. Written as DNA, the CDR3 is TGCGCCAGCAGTGGACTAGCGGTGATGAACACCGGGGAGCTGTTTTTT. Translated: CASSGLAVMNTGELFF.

The V call is TRBV7-8, the J call TRBJ1-5; a possible D gene is TRBD1 (5 bases). Germline loops: CDR1 SGHVS, CDR2 FQNEAQ. The CDR3 loop spans 15 amino acids. The V and J ends lost 1 base and 4 bases respectively, with 11 bases between them. The CDR3 is CASSLGVAGNQPQHF. CDR3 nucleotides: TGTGCCAGCAGCTTAGGGGTGGCAGGGAATCAGCCCCAGCATTTT.

This clone showed up just once. J is TRBJ1-3 and V is TRBV9; 9 bases map to TRBD1. CDR3 length: 18 amino acids. V shed 0 bases, J shed 2 bases, and the junction held 9 bases outside the gene matches. CDR1 is SGDLS and CDR2 is YYNGEE in the germline V gene. The CDR3 region has the DNA TGTGCCAGCAGCGTAGGGCTACCGGGACAGGGCACTGGAAACACCATATATTTT. It is translated as CASSVGLPGQGTGNTIYF.

The rearrangement uses TRBV6-5 and TRBJ2-6; no clear D. The CDR3 sequence is 15 residues long. Trimming stripped 5 bases from V and 4 bases from J, with 12 bases between. Germline lookup yields CDR1 MNHEY and CDR2 SVGAGI. This chain's CDR3 is CASSRTGAGANVLTF. The CDR3 coding sequence is TGTGCCAGCAGTCGGACGGGTGCGGGGGCCAACGTCCTGACTTTC.

The chain uses TRBV7-2 and TRBJ1-6, with 8 bases identical to TRBD1. Germline CDR1 is SGHTA and CDR2 is FQGNSA. V shed 1 base, J shed 7 bases, and the junction held 3 bases outside the gene matches. The CDR3 runs 15 residues. The CDR3 spells CASSLGTGTNSPLHF. In DNA form, the CDR3 reads TGTGCCAGCAGCTTAGGGACAGGGACGAATTCACCCCTCCACTTT.

This chain joins TRBV28 and TRBJ1-2; D possibly corresponds to TRBD1 (5 bases). The length of the CDR3 is 13 residues. V was clipped by 8 bases and J by 7 bases, with 17 bases between them. Germline lookup yields CDR1 MDHEN and CDR2 SYDVKM. The CDR3 loop reads CASGPPRRGGYTF. The CDR3 DNA sequence: TGTGCCAGCGGGCCCCCTAGGAGGGGTGGCTACACCTTC.

The V and J genes are TRBV6-6 and TRBJ2-7; D possibly uses TRBD1 or TRBD2 (5 bases each). V gave up 6 bases and J gave up 9 bases, with 21 bases separating them. This CDR3 is 14 amino acids long. Germline V gene data show CDR1 as MNHNY and CDR2 as SVGAGI (reference sequence). The CDR3 DNA reads TGTGCCAGCAGCCAGTCGGGCCGTGGGACCGGGCAGTACGTC. Translating it yields CASSQSGRGTGQYV.

The gene calls are TRBV20-1 and TRBJ1-1, with TRBD1 as a possible D gene (5 bases). V was trimmed by 6 bases and J by 10 bases, leaving 15 bases between them. The CDR3 runs 11 residues. Germline V lookup: CDR1 DFQATT, CDR2 SNEGSKA (reference sequence). The CDR3 DNA reads as TGCAGTGCCAAAGACAGTCTAGGAGCTTTCTTT. Amino acid sequence: CSAKDSLGAFF.

The chain employs TRBV7-2 and TRBJ1-5; unclear D gene. The CDR3 runs 14 residues. The germline gives CDR1 SGHTA, CDR2 FQGNSA. V was cut by 2 bases and J by 7 bases, with 12 bases left in between. As DNA, the CDR3 is TGTGCCAGCAGCTTATACGGCGGAGTACAGCCCCAGCATTTT. This encodes CASSLYGGVQPQHF.

This chain links TRBV6-6 with TRBJ1-4; TRBD1 is a possible D gene (5 bases). V was pared by 7 bases and J by 0 bases, with 9 bases between. Germline CDR1 is MNHNY and CDR2 is SVGAGI (reference sequence). The CDR3 extends over 14 amino acids. CDR3 DNA sequence: TGTGCCAGCACTGACAGACCAACTAATGAAAAACTGTTTTTT. It translates to CASTDRPTNEKLFF.

The chain employs TRBV6-2 or TRBV6-3 and TRBJ1-1; no definite D call. Germline CDR1 MNHEY, CDR2 SVGEGT. Trimming cost V 2 bases and J 1 base, with 14 bases left between them. The CDR3 covers 16 residues. The CDR3 loop is CASSYGVGRENTEAFF. The CDR3 bases are TGTGCCAGCAGTTACGGGGTCGGCCGAGAGAACACTGAAGCTTTCTTT.

V is TRBV2 and J is TRBJ1-5; D possibly corresponds to TRBD1 (6 bases). Trimming removed 4 bases from V and 7 bases from J, with 11 bases in between. The CDR3 covers 13 residues. CDR1 and CDR2 (germline): SNHLY, FYNNEI. DNA of the CDR3: TGTGCCAGCAGTGTGACAGGTGCCCAGCCCCAGCATTTT. This gives the protein CASSVTGAQPQHF.

This chain links TRBV20-1 with TRBJ1-1; tentative D call: TRBD1 (6 bases). CDR3 size: 11 residues. V was trimmed by 4 bases and J by 6 bases, leaving 9 bases between them. The V gene's germline CDR1 is DFQATT and CDR2 SNEGSKA (reference sequence). CDR3: CSATRQAEAFF. In DNA form, the CDR3 reads TGCAGTGCTACGAGACAGGCTGAAGCTTTCTTT.

This clone was detected once. The chain employs TRBV5-4 and TRBJ1-2; 9 positions agree with TRBD1. V shed 0 bases and J 8 bases; nucleotides not matched to a gene: 8. This CDR3 spans 15 amino acids. Germline CDR1 SGHNT, CDR2 YYREEE (reference sequence). The CDR3 loop reads CASSLAGTGPGGYTF. The CDR3 DNA reads TGTGCCAGCAGCTTGGCCGGGACAGGGCCGGGAGGCTACACCTTC. Full variable domain (rest looked up from reference TRBV5-4 and TRBJ1-2): ETGVTQSPTHLIKTRGQQVTLRCSSQSGHNTVSWYQQALGQGPQFIFQYYREEENGRGNFPPRFSGLQFPNYSSELNVNALELDDSALYLCASSLAGTGPGGYTFGSGTRLTVV.

The chain uses TRBV24-1 and TRBJ2-5; unclear D gene. This CDR3 contains 12 residues. The V end lost 5 bases, the J end lost 1 base, and 4 bases lay between the germline ends. Germline V gives CDR1 KGHDR, CDR2 SFDVKD. The CDR3 spells CATSVGQETQYF. CDR3 sequence (DNA): TGTGCCACCAGTGTGGGCCAAGAGACCCAGTACTTC.

The chain combines TRBV7-2 with TRBJ2-3, with a tentative D call TRBD1 (6 bases). From germline, CDR1 is SGHTA and CDR2 FQGNSA. CDR3 length equals 16 residues. The V gene lost 3 bases and the J gene lost 0 bases, with 13 bases spanning the gap. CDR3 bases: TGTGCCAGCAGCTTTAGGGGGACCCGCAGCACAGATACGCAGTATTTT. Its translation is CASSFRGTRSTDTQYF.